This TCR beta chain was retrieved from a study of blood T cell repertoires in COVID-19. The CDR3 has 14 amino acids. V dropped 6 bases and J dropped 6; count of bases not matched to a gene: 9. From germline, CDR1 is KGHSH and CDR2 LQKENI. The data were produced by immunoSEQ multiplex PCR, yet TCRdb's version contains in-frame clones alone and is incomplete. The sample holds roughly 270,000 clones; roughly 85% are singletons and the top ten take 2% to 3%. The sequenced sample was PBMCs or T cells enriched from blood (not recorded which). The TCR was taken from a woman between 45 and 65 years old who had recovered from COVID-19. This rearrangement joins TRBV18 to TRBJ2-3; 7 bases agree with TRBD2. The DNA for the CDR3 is TGTGCCAGCTCCCTGACTAGCAATGGGGATACGCAGTATTTT. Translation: CASSLTSNGDTQYF.